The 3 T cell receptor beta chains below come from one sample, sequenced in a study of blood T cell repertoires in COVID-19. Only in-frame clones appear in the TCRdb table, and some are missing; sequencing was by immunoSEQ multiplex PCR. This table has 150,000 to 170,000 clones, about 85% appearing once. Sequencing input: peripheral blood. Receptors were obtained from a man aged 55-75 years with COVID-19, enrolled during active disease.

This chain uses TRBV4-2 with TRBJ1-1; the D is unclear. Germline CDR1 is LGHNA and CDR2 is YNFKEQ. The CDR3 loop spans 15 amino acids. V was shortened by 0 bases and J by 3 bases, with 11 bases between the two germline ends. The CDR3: CASSQDRSGYTEAFF. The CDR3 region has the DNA TGTGCCAGCAGCCAAGATAGGAGCGGATACACTGAAGCTTTCTTT.

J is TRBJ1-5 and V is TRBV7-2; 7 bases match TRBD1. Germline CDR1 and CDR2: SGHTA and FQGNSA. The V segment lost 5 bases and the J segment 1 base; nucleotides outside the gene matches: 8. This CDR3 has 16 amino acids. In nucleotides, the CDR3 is TGTGCCAGCAGCCCGGGACAGATTCTAAGCAATCAGCCCCAGCATTTT. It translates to CASSPGQILSNQPQHF.

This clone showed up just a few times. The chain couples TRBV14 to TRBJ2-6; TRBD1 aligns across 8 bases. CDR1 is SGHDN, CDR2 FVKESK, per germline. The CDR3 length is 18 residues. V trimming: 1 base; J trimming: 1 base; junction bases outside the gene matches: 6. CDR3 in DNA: TGTGCCAGCAGCCAAGTTCCCAGGGGGCGGTCTGGGGCCAACGTCCTGACTTTC. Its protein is CASSQVPRGRSGANVLTF.